The 20 T cell receptor beta chains listed next were all sequenced from one sample in a study of identical twins. TCRdb called the 5' RACE reads again in MiXCR, with one record for every CDR3 protein. The sample lists around 220,000 distinct CDR3 sequences, approximately 10% occurring once. The material sequenced was memory T cells sorted from blood. Source of these receptors: a middle-aged man in good health.

This clonotype turned up a few times. The chain carries TRBV4-3 and TRBJ1-6; perhaps TRBD1 as D (5 bases). The CDR3 consists of 15 residues. V lost 6 bases to trimming and J lost 2 bases, with 11 bases between them. CDR1 is LGHNA, CDR2 YSLEER, per germline. The CDR3 protein is CASSNRGTYNSPLHF. The CDR3, as DNA: TGCGCCAGCAGTAATCGGGGGACCTATAATTCACCCCTCCACTTT.

The sample holds a few counts of this clonotype. This chain joins TRBV19 and TRBJ1-1, with D unclear. This CDR3 is built from 12 residues. V lost 4 bases to trimming and J lost 2 bases, with 5 bases between them. Germline CDR1 is LNHDA and CDR2 is SQIVND (reference sequence). This CDR3 reads CASSNGNTEAFF. For the CDR3, the DNA is TGTGCCAGTAGTAATGGAAACACTGAAGCTTTCTTT.

This clonotype has ten or more counts. The chain employs TRBV5-1 and TRBJ2-5; 11 bases fit TRBD1. V trimming: 0 bases; J trimming: 4 bases; junction bases outside the gene matches: 8. This CDR3 is 17 amino acids long. Germline CDR1 reads SGHRS; CDR2 reads YFSETQ. CDR3 DNA sequence: TGCGCCAGCAGCTTGGAAACCGGGACAGGGGGGGGAGAGACCCAGTACTTC. Encoded protein: CASSLETGTGGGETQYF.

This clonotype came up many times. The genes are TRBV18 and TRBJ1-1, with TRBD1 matching over 8 bases. Germline trimming cut 2 bases from V and 5 bases from J; bases unmatched to any gene: 7. CDR1 and CDR2 from the germline V gene are KGHSH and LQKENI. The CDR3 contains 15 residues. CDR3 amino acids: CASSPGQGVSTEAFF. CDR3 coding DNA: TGTGCCAGCTCACCAGGACAGGGCGTATCTACTGAAGCTTTCTTT.

The chain combines TRBV30 with TRBJ2-7; D might be TRBD1 (6 bases). Deletions cut 4 bases from V and 1 base from J, with 11 bases between. CDR1 and CDR2 (germline): GTSNPN, SVGIG (reference sequence). This CDR3 contains 13 residues. CDR3 bases: TGTGCCTGGAACCAAAGGGGGTCCTACGAGCAGTACTTC. Its translation: CAWNQRGSYEQYF.

This clonotype was counted many times. The chain recombines TRBV3-1 with TRBJ2-1, with TRBD2 matching over 7 bases. CDR1 LGHDT and CDR2 YNNKEL come from the germline V gene (reference sequence). The CDR3 spans 14 residues. Trimming removed 6 bases from V and 0 bases from J; junction bases left unmatched: 2. The CDR3 sequence: CASRLASSYNEQFF. The CDR3, as DNA: TGTGCCAGCAGACTAGCGTCCTCCTACAATGAGCAGTTCTTC.

The chain is built from TRBV6-2 or TRBV6-3 and TRBJ1-5; possibly TRBD1 for D (5 bases). Germline lookup yields CDR1 MNHEY and CDR2 SVGEGT. The CDR3 totals 19 residues. V shed 2 bases and J shed 1 base, with 21 bases lying between them. This chain's CDR3 is CASSYDSLSILGSNQPQHF. CDR3 bases: TGTGCCAGCAGTTACGACAGCCTATCCATCCTAGGGAGCAATCAGCCCCAGCATTTT.

This clonotype was picked up a small number of times. The rearrangement links TRBV10-1 to TRBJ2-7, with unresolved D. V was trimmed by 3 bases and J by 0 bases, leaving 6 bases between them. CDR1 is WNHNN, CDR2 SYGVQD, per germline (reference sequence). CDR3 length: 13 amino acids. In DNA, the CDR3 is TGCGCCAGCAGTGAACTGATCTCCTACGAGCAGTACTTC. Translated, it gives CASSELISYEQYF.

The chain combines TRBV15 with TRBJ2-7; no reliable D call. The CDR3 consists of 14 residues. CDR1 is LNHNV and CDR2 is YYDKDF in the germline V gene (reference sequence). V dropped 0 bases and J dropped 2 bases, with 8 bases sitting between them. The CDR3: CATSRDKRTYEQYF. In DNA, the CDR3 is TGTGCCACCAGCAGAGATAAGCGAACCTACGAGCAGTACTTC.

This clonotype was recorded many times. The chain couples TRBV20-1 to TRBJ2-3; TRBD2 matches at 8 bases. CDR1 and CDR2 (germline): DFQATT, SNEGSKA (reference sequence). V shed 4 bases, J shed 3 bases, and the junction held 6 bases outside the gene matches. This CDR3 region has 14 residues. CDR3 coding DNA: TGCAGTGCTATGAGACTAGCGATGACAGATACGCAGTATTTT. This gives the protein CSAMRLAMTDTQYF.

This clonotype was picked up many times. The gene calls are TRBV27 and TRBJ1-1; D perhaps matches TRBD1 (6 bases). Deletions cut 0 bases from V and 4 bases from J, with 12 bases between. CDR3 length equals 15 residues. Germline lookup yields CDR1 MNHEY and CDR2 SMNVEV (reference sequence). The DNA for the CDR3 is TGTGCCAGCAGTTTATCTCTAGGGGGGAGCACTGAAGCTTTCTTT. Translating it yields CASSLSLGGSTEAFF.

The J gene is TRBJ2-5, the V gene TRBV7-2, with 11 positions matching TRBD2. The CDR3 is 16 amino acids. The V and J ends lost 4 bases and 0 bases, in that order; junction bases with no gene match: 4. Germline-derived CDR1 and CDR2 are SGHTA and FQGNSA. CDR3 DNA: TGTGCCAGCAGCTACACTAGCGGGGGCCACCAAGAGACCCAGTACTTC. Protein product: CASSYTSGGHQETQYF.

At least ten counts were recorded for this clonotype. This chain links TRBV4-3 with TRBJ1-2, with TRBD1 matching 12 bases. With V trimmed by 0 bases and J by 4 bases, 6 bases remained unmatched. The CDR3 loop spans 17 amino acids. Germline CDR1 LGHNA, CDR2 YSLEER. The CDR3 is CASSQDRGTGGAYGYTF. CDR3 coding DNA: TGCGCCAGCAGCCAAGATCGAGGGACAGGGGGCGCCTATGGCTACACCTTC.

This clonotype has more than one count but fewer than ten. The genes are TRBV6-4 and TRBJ2-7, with D tentatively TRBD1 (6 bases). This CDR3 has 17 residues. The V gene's germline CDR1 is MRHNA and CDR2 SNTAGT. The ends were cut back, 2 bases at V and 3 bases at J, with 20 bases in the middle. The CDR3 loop reads CASSDTNQGLPNYEQYF. As DNA, the CDR3 is TGTGCCAGCAGTGACACAAATCAGGGGCTTCCCAACTACGAGCAGTACTTC.

The sample holds many counts of this clonotype. The chain combines TRBV29-1 with TRBJ2-1; a possible D gene is TRBD2 (7 bases). The CDR3 covers 12 residues. Per germline, CDR1 SQVTM and CDR2 ANQGSEA. V shed 7 bases and J shed 10 bases, with 17 bases lying between them. This chain's CDR3 is CSEIRGGGEQFF. The CDR3 DNA reads TGCAGCGAAATACGCGGGGGCGGGGAGCAGTTCTTC.

In this sample, this clonotype turned up a few times. This rearrangement joins TRBV2 to TRBJ2-1; a weak D match, TRBD1 (5 bases). Trimming left V 7 bases short and J 5 bases short, with 12 bases between. Germline V gives CDR1 SNHLY, CDR2 FYNNEI. The CDR3 is made up of 13 amino acids. CDR3 coding DNA: TGTGCCAGCAAGGACCAAGGGGACAATGAGCAGTTCTTC. It is translated as CASKDQGDNEQFF.

In this sample, this clonotype turned up a few times. The chain has TRBV11-2 and TRBJ2-1, with 10 bases aligning to TRBD1. The germline V gene has CDR1 SGHAT and CDR2 FQNNGV. The ends lost 5 bases at V and 6 bases at J; junction bases unmatched: 4. This CDR3 is built from 14 residues. The CDR3 DNA is TGTGCCAGCAGCCTAGGGGACAGGGGCAATGAGCAGTTCTTC. Translation: CASSLGDRGNEQFF.

This clonotype turned up a few times. V gene TRBV20-1 combines with J gene TRBJ2-7; D is undetermined. This CDR3 comprises 11 residues. Germline CDR1 and CDR2: DFQATT and SNEGSKA (reference sequence). V lost 3 bases, J lost 3 bases, and 6 bases lay in between. CDR3 amino acids: CSASSFYEQYF. The CDR3 DNA reads as TGCAGTGCTAGCAGCTTCTACGAGCAGTACTTC.

The chain has TRBV4-1 and TRBJ2-1, with D unresolved. This CDR3 is 15 amino acids long. V lost 0 bases to trimming and J lost 2 bases, with 8 bases between them. Germline V gene lookup returns CDR1 MGHRA and CDR2 YSYEKL. For the CDR3, the DNA is TGCGCCAGCAGCCAAGAACTATCGACCTACAATGAGCAGTTCTTC. Its translation is CASSQELSTYNEQFF.

This clonotype was observed a few times. The rearrangement uses TRBV28 and TRBJ2-1, with TRBD2 identical over 7 bases. The CDR3 loop spans 14 amino acids. Germline V gene data show CDR1 as MDHEN and CDR2 as SYDVKM. Germline trimming cut 6 bases from V and 0 bases from J; bases unmatched to any gene: 2. The CDR3 sequence: CASRGGGSYNEQFF. CDR3 nucleotide sequence: TGTGCCAGCAGAGGCGGGGGCTCCTACAATGAGCAGTTCTTC. The full variable domain, its missing parts supplied by reference TRBV28 and TRBJ2-1, is DVKVTQSSRYLVKRTGEKVFLECVQDMDHENMFWYRQDPGLGLRLIYFSYDVKMKEKGDIPEGYSVSREKKERFSLILESASTNQTSMYLCASRGGGSYNEQFFGPGTRLTVL.